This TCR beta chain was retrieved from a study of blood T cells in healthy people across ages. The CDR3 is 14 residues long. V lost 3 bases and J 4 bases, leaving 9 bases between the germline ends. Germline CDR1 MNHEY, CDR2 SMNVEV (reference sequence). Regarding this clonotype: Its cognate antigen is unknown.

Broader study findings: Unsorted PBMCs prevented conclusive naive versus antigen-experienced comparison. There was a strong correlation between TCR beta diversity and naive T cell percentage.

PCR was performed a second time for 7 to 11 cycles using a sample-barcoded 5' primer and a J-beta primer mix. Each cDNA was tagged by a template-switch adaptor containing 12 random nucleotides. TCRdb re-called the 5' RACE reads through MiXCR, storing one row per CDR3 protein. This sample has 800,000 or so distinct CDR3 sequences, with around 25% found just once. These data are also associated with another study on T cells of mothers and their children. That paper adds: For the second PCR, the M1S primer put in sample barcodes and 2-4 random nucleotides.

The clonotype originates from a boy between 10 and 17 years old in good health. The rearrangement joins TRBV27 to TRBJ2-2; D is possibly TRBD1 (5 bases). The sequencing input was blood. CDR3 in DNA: TGTGCCAGCAGTTTTTTGGGGCCCACCGGGGAGCTGTTTTTT. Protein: CASSFLGPTGELFF.